This TCR beta chain was obtained from a study of cytomegalovirus exposure and HLA in healthy donors. About the research overall: The same platform used for the approximately 700 first-cohort repertoires was also used for the approximately 120 validation repertoires, as a later analysis reported.

The CDR3 length is 16 residues. V shed 0 bases, J shed 0 bases, and the junction held 1 base outside the gene matches. The germline V gene has CDR1 MNHEY and CDR2 SMNVEV (reference sequence). Produced via immunoSEQ multiplex PCR; TCRdb's table is partial and in-frame only. The sample records more than 55,000 clones, 89% being singletons. This clone was observed once. The chain links TRBV27 to TRBJ2-3; 9 bases are a match to TRBD2. Material: PBMCs. This TCR was sampled from a woman between 18 and 29 years old in good health and CMV-seronegative. The CDR3 DNA reads TGTGCCAGCAGTTTATCTAGCGGGGGTAGCACAGATACGCAGTATTTT. The encoded protein is CASSLSSGGSTDTQYF.